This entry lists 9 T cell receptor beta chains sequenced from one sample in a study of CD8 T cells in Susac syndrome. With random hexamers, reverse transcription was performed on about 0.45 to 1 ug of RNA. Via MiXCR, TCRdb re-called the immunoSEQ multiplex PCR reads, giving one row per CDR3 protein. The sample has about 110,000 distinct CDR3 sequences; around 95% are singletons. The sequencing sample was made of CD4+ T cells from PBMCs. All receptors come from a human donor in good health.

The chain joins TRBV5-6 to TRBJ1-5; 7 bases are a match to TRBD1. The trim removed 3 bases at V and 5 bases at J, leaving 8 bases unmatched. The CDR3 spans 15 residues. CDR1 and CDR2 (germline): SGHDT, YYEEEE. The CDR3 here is CASSSTDRDHQPQHF. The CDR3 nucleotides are TGTGCCAGCAGCTCGACAGACAGGGACCATCAGCCCCAGCATTTT. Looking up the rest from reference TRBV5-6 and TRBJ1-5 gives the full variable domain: DAGVTQSPTHLIKTRGQQVTLRCSPKSGHDTVSWYQQALGQGPQFIFQYYEEEERQRGNFPDRFSGHQFPNYSSELNVNALLLGDSALYLCASSSTDRDHQPQHFGDGTRLSIL.

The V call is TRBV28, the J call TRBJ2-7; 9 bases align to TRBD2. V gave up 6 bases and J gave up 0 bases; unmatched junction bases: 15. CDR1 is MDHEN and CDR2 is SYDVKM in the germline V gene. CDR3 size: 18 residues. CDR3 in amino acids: CASSPSTSGLLASYEQYF. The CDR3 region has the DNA TGTGCCAGCAGCCCCTCAACTAGCGGGCTATTGGCCTCCTACGAGCAGTACTTC.

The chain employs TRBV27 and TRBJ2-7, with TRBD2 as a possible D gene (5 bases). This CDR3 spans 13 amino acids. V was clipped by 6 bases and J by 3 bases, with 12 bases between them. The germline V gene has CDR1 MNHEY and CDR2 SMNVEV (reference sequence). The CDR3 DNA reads TGTGCCAGCAGGCGTGTCGAGGGCTACGAGCAGTACTTC. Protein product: CASRRVEGYEQYF.

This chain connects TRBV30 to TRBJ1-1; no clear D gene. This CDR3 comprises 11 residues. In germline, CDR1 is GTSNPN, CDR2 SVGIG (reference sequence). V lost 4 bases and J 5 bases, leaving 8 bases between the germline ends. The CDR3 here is CAWTGRTEAFF. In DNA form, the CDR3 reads TGTGCCTGGACTGGTCGTACTGAAGCTTTCTTT.

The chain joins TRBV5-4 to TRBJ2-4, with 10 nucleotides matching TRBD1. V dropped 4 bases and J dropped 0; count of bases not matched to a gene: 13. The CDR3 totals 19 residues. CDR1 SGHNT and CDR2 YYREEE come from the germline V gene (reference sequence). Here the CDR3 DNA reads TGTGCCAGCAGCGCACCGGGACAGGGGACACTCTTAGCCAAAAACATTCAGTACTTC. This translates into CASSAPGQGTLLAKNIQYF. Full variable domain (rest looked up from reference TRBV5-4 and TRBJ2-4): ETGVTQSPTHLIKTRGQQVTLRCSSQSGHNTVSWYQQALGQGPQFIFQYYREEENGRGNFPPRFSGLQFPNYSSELNVNALELDDSALYLCASSAPGQGTLLAKNIQYFGAGTRLSVL.

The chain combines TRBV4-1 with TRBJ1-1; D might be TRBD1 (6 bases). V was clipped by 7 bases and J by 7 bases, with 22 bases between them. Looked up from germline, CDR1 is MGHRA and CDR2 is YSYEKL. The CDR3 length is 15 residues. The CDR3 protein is CASTPGGRRPDEAFF. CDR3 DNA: TGCGCCAGCACCCCCGGGGGGCGTAGGCCAGATGAAGCTTTCTTT.

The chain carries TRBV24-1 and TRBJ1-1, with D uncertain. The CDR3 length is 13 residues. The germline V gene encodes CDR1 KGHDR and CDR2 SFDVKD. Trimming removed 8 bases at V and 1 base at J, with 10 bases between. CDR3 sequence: CATTDRQNTEAFF. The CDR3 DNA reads TGTGCCACCACGGATAGACAGAACACTGAAGCTTTCTTT.

CDR3 loop: CASSFSLAGSTDTQYF. The CDR3 DNA follows: TGTGCCAGCAGCTTTTCACTAGCAGGCAGCACAGATACGCAGTATTTT. The genes are TRBV5-4 and TRBJ2-3, with D possibly TRBD2 on 6 matching bases. This CDR3 has 16 amino acids. The V gene lost 2 bases and the J gene lost 0 bases, with 13 bases spanning the gap. Per germline, CDR1 SGHNT and CDR2 YYREEE (reference sequence).

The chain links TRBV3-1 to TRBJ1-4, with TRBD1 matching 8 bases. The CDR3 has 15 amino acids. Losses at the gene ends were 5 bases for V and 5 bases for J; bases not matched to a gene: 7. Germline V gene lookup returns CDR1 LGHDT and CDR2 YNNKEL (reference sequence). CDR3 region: CASSFGQGVNEKLFF. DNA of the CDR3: TGTGCCAGCAGCTTTGGACAGGGAGTCAATGAAAAACTGTTTTTT.